Below, 30 T cell receptor beta chains from the same sample are listed, as sequenced in a study of T cells in localized non-small cell lung cancer. Sequencing used immunoSEQ multiplex PCR; TCRdb keeps in-frame clones, though not all of them. This table has about 4,400 clones, 34% appearing once. Here the sequenced sample was lung tumor tissue, taken before any cancer treatment. The receptors come from a man aged 35 to 69 with stage II squamous cell lung carcinoma.

Judged by abundance, this clone is medium-sized (0.01 to 0.1%). V is TRBV28 and J is TRBJ1-3; D unclear. This CDR3 has 14 amino acids. CDR1 is MDHEN, CDR2 SYDVKM, per germline. V was pared by 6 bases and J by 3 bases, with 12 bases between. For the CDR3, the DNA is TGTGCCAGCAGCATGGGTTTACTTGGAAACACCATATATTTT. Its protein product is CASSMGLLGNTIYF.

In its sample, this clone ranks as medium-sized. The V gene is TRBV6-8, the J gene TRBJ1-1; the D gene is possibly TRBD1 (5 bases). Trimming stripped 6 bases from V and 2 bases from J, with 13 bases between. CDR3 length: 14 amino acids. Germline loops: CDR1 MNHGY, CDR2 SAAAGT. This CDR3 is CASSRGTDNTEAFF. The CDR3 DNA is TGTGCCAGCAGCCGGGGGACGGATAACACTGAAGCTTTCTTT.

This clone appeared a few times. The V gene is TRBV19, the J gene TRBJ1-3, with a possible D match to TRBD1 (6 bases). Germline CDR1 reads LNHDA; CDR2 reads SQIVND (reference sequence). The CDR3 consists of 14 residues. The germline V and J ends were trimmed by 7 bases and 1 base, with 11 bases remaining between them. DNA of the CDR3: TGTGCCAGTACCTGGGACAAGTCTGGAAACACCATATATTTT. Protein sequence: CASTWDKSGNTIYF.

The CDR3 nucleotides are TGTGCCAGCAGTTACTCGGGCAGTAACTATGGCTACACCTTC. Its protein product is CASSYSGSNYGYTF. V and J are TRBV6-8 and TRBJ1-2; D is unclear. V was pared by 0 bases and J by 1 base, with 6 bases between. The CDR3 has 14 residues. Per the germline V gene, CDR1 is MNHGY and CDR2 is SAAAGT.

The V call is TRBV1, the J call TRBJ2-1; TRBD1, the table's D call, lacks a check against the DNA. TRBV1 is a documented pseudogene. The CDR3 spans 15 residues. The CDR3 DNA is TGCGCCAGCAGCTTCCGACAGGTTGTTTACAATGAGCAGTTCTTC. Its protein product is CASSFRQVVYNEQFF.

This clone occurred a few times. The J gene is TRBJ2-2, the V gene TRBV23-1, with a weak D call TRBD2 (7 bases). TRBV23-1 is an open reading frame, and its role is uncertain. The V end was cut by 5 bases, the J end by 7 bases, with 11 bases between. This CDR3 has 13 residues. The DNA of the CDR3 is TGCGCCAGCAGTGGGGGGGCGGTCGGGGAGCTGTTTTTT. This encodes CASSGGAVGELFF.

This rearrangement joins TRBV19 to TRBJ1-1; D possibly corresponds to TRBD1 (5 bases). The germline CDR1 and CDR2 sequences are LNHDA and SQIVND (reference sequence). This CDR3 region has 14 residues. Trimming removed 2 bases from V and 7 bases from J, with 14 bases in between. The CDR3 region has the DNA TGTGCCAGTAGTATATCGGGGGGACTGGGTGAAGCTTTCTTT. Encoded protein: CASSISGGLGEAFF.

The chain is built from TRBV10-2 and TRBJ2-1; D possibly matches TRBD1 or TRBD2 (6 bases each). This CDR3 is built from 13 residues. CDR1 and CDR2 from the germline V gene are WSHSY and SAAADI. Trimming took off 9 bases at V and 2 bases at J, with 11 bases between the two ends. Here the CDR3 reads CASGGDTYNEQFF. Written as DNA, the CDR3 is TGCGCCAGTGGAGGGGACACCTACAATGAGCAGTTCTTC.

This clone was observed a few times. The chain has TRBV11-3 and TRBJ2-1; the D gene is possibly TRBD2 (7 bases). Between the trimmed V and J ends, which lost 5 bases and 6 bases, there was a span of 14 bases. CDR1 is SGHNT, CDR2 YENEEA, per germline. The CDR3 contains 14 residues. In DNA form, the CDR3 reads TGTGCCAGCAGCCTCCTGGGGGGGCCCAATGAGCAGTTCTTC. Protein product: CASSLLGGPNEQFF. Using reference TRBV11-3 and TRBJ2-1 for the parts outside the CDR3, the full variable domain is EAGVVQSPRYKIIEKKQPVAFWCNPISGHNTLYWYLQNLGQGPELLIRYENEEAVDDSQLPKDRFSAERLKGVDSTLKIQPAELGDSAVYLCASSLLGGPNEQFFGPGTRLTVL.

There are a few counts of this clone. V usage is TRBV7-5 and J usage is TRBJ2-5; the table's D call of TRBD2 was not tested on the DNA. TRBV7-5 is termed a pseudogene. The CDR3 sequence is 16 residues long. The CDR3 here is CASSSDGLAGEETQYF. The CDR3 region has the DNA TGTGCCAGCAGCTCGGACGGACTAGCGGGAGAGGAGACCCAGTACTTC.

Sample share makes this clone medium-sized. The chain recombines TRBV28 with TRBJ1-1; D gene unclear. The V gene's germline CDR1 is MDHEN and CDR2 SYDVKM. The CDR3 length is 13 residues. Trimming pared 2 bases from V and 4 bases from J, leaving 8 bases between. The CDR3 here is CASSLGIRTEAFF. The DNA for the CDR3 is TGTGCCAGCAGTTTAGGAATACGCACTGAAGCTTTCTTT.

This clone turned up a few times. J is TRBJ2-3 and V is TRBV6-8; the D gene is possibly TRBD1 (5 bases). Per germline, CDR1 MNHGY and CDR2 SAAAGT. Trimming shortened V by 6 bases and J by 5 bases, and 15 bases separated the two germline ends. The CDR3 covers 14 residues. Here the CDR3 DNA reads TGTGCCAGCAGGTCCTCATGGCAGGGAGATACGCAGTATTTT. Amino acid sequence: CASRSSWQGDTQYF.

The rearrangement links TRBV19 to TRBJ2-3; the match to TRBD2 covers 10 bases. This CDR3 has 17 residues. Trimming took 1 base from V and 4 from J; bases not matched to a gene: 8. The germline CDR1 and CDR2 sequences are LNHDA and SQIVND (reference sequence). CDR3: CASSIGGASGSADTQYF. Here the CDR3 DNA reads TGTGCCAGTAGTATAGGGGGCGCTAGCGGGAGCGCAGATACGCAGTATTTT.

This rearrangement joins TRBV5-1 to TRBJ1-4; 10 bases fit TRBD1. CDR3 length: 16 amino acids. Losses at the gene ends were 2 bases for V and 7 bases for J; bases not matched to a gene: 8. Germline CDR1 and CDR2: SGHRS and YFSETQ. Here the CDR3 DNA reads TGCGCCAGCAGCTTCCAGGGACAGGGGCGGAGTGAAAAACTGTTTTTT. Protein: CASSFQGQGRSEKLFF.

In this sample, this clone turned up a few times. This sequence joins TRBV6-8 and TRBJ1-1; D not resolved. Trimming took 5 bases from V and 1 from J, leaving 14 bases between them. CDR3 length: 15 amino acids. Germline V CDR1 and CDR2: MNHGY, SAAAGT. CDR3 DNA: TGTGCCAGCAGTAGATCGGACGGTTGGAACACTGAAGCTTTCTTT. Its translation: CASSRSDGWNTEAFF.

The table lists this clone with a few counts. The chain couples TRBV9 to TRBJ2-3; 15 bases align to TRBD2. Germline-derived CDR1 and CDR2 are SGDLS and YYNGEE. The CDR3 spans 20 residues. Trimming took 5 bases from V and 4 from J; bases not matched to a gene: 17. The CDR3 sequence: CASSPYTRTSGRGVADTQYF. The CDR3 DNA is TGTGCCAGCAGTCCTTACACTAGGACTAGCGGGAGGGGAGTAGCAGATACGCAGTATTTT.

In DNA, the CDR3 is TGTGCCAGTAGAACAGGGGCAGGGCTCACTGAAGCTTTCTTT. It codes for CASRTGAGLTEAFF. This sequence joins TRBV19 and TRBJ1-1; 7 bases are shared with TRBD1. This CDR3 is built from 14 residues. Germline trimming cut 6 bases from V and 4 bases from J; bases unmatched to any gene: 8. Germline CDR1 and CDR2: LNHDA and SQIVND (reference sequence).

The chain links TRBV30 to TRBJ2-3, with D possibly matching TRBD2 (5 bases). The CDR3 has 15 amino acids. V lost 0 bases and J 0 bases, leaving 10 bases between the germline ends. The germline V gene has CDR1 GTSNPN and CDR2 SVGIG (reference sequence). CDR3 sequence: CAWSVQAVSTDTQYF. CDR3 bases: TGTGCCTGGAGTGTACAAGCGGTGAGCACAGATACGCAGTATTTT.

The genes are TRBV9 and TRBJ1-1, with 7 bases identical to TRBD1. V gave up 5 bases and J gave up 1 base; unmatched junction bases: 5. The CDR3 length is 14 residues. Germline CDR1 reads SGDLS; CDR2 reads YYNGEE. CDR3 in amino acids: CASSARQGNTEAFF. The CDR3 DNA follows: TGTGCCAGCAGTGCCCGACAGGGGAACACTGAAGCTTTCTTT.

The chain carries TRBV18 and TRBJ1-2, with 8 positions matching TRBD1. The CDR3 has 13 residues. Germline V lookup: CDR1 KGHSH, CDR2 LQKENI. The ends lost 6 bases at V and 8 bases at J; junction bases unmatched: 8. CDR3 amino acids: CASSDRDARGYTF. CDR3 sequence (DNA): TGTGCCAGCTCGGACAGGGACGCGCGGGGCTACACCTTC.

CDR3 DNA: TGTGCCACCAGCAGAGGGGACAGCCCGGACACCATATATTTT. Translation: CATSRGDSPDTIYF. The V gene is TRBV15, the J gene TRBJ1-3, with 7 bases matching TRBD1. The CDR3 is 14 residues long. V lost 1 base and J lost 8; bases outside the gene matches: 5. Germline assignment: CDR1 LNHNV and CDR2 YYDKDF (reference sequence).

The chain recombines TRBV18 with TRBJ2-5; D not resolved. V was shortened by 3 bases and J by 7 bases, with 9 bases between the two germline ends. This CDR3 is 12 amino acids long. Germline V gene sequence: CDR1 KGHSH, CDR2 LQKENI. CDR3 in DNA: TGTGCCAGCTCACCCCAGCTCGGGACCCAGTACTTC. Its protein is CASSPQLGTQYF.

This clone has only a few counts. The CDR3 nucleotides are TGTGCCTGGAAGGTTCGGGACAGAAACACCGGGGAGCTGTTTTTT. Its protein is CAWKVRDRNTGELFF. The chain recombines TRBV30 with TRBJ2-2, with 7 bases that match TRBD1. There are 15 residues in the CDR3. Germline CDR1 and CDR2: GTSNPN and SVGIG (reference sequence). Losses at the gene ends were 4 bases for V and 2 bases for J; bases not matched to a gene: 7. The entire variable domain, with the rest obtained from reference TRBV30 and TRBJ2-2, is as follows: SQTIHQWPATLVQPVGSPLSLECTVEGTSNPNLYWYRQAAGRGLQLLFYSVGIGQISSEVPQNLSASRPQDRQFILSSKKLLLSDSGFYLCAWKVRDRNTGELFFGEGSRLTVL.

The genes are TRBV6-8 and TRBJ2-2; the D call may be TRBD1 or TRBD2 (6 bases each). The CDR3 totals 14 residues. Trimming shortened V by 6 bases and J by 6 bases, and 14 bases separated the two germline ends. The germline V gene encodes CDR1 MNHGY and CDR2 SAAAGT. CDR3 nucleotide sequence: TGTGCCAGCAGCCTAAAGGAGGGGGCCGGGGAGCTGTTTTTT. Protein product: CASSLKEGAGELFF.

Only a few counts were recorded for this clone. This chain connects TRBV4-1 to TRBJ1-4, with 9 bases that match TRBD1. CDR3 length equals 15 residues. V dropped 0 bases and J dropped 8; count of bases not matched to a gene: 4. In germline, CDR1 is MGHRA, CDR2 YSYEKL. CDR3 region: CASSQEGQGKEKLFF. CDR3 DNA sequence: TGCGCCAGCAGCCAAGAGGGACAGGGTAAAGAAAAACTGTTTTTT.

The rearrangement uses TRBV12-5 and TRBJ1-6; D is perhaps TRBD1 (6 bases). V lost 6 bases and J lost 1, with 10 bases in between. Germline V lookup: CDR1 LGHNT, CDR2 FRNRAP. CDR3 length: 15 amino acids. The CDR3 DNA reads as TGTGCTAGTGGAACAGGGCAGTCCTATAATTCACCCCTCCACTTT. It translates to CASGTGQSYNSPLHF. The full variable domain, in which reference TRBV12-5 and TRBJ1-6 provide the parts outside the CDR3, is DARVTQTPRHKVTEMGQEVTMRCQPILGHNTVFWYRQTMMQGLELLAYFRNRAPLDDSGMPKDRFSAEMPDATLATLKIQPSEPRDSAVYFCASGTGQSYNSPLHFGNGTRLTVT.

This chain connects TRBV29-1 to TRBJ2-2; weak D call: TRBD2 (5 bases). This CDR3 contains 16 residues. V lost 0 bases and J 3 bases, leaving 14 bases between the germline ends. CDR1 and CDR2 from the germline V gene are SQVTM and ANQGSEA. In DNA, the CDR3 is TGCAGCGTTGAAGATCGGAGGCAGAGCTACACCGGGGAGCTGTTTTTT. It encodes CSVEDRRQSYTGELFF.

This chain connects TRBV5-1 to TRBJ1-1; D is unresolved. This CDR3 contains 14 residues. V lost 5 bases, J lost 6 bases, and 17 bases lay in between. In germline, CDR1 is SGHRS, CDR2 YFSETQ. CDR3: CASRQDPLGSEAFF. Here the CDR3 DNA reads TGCGCCAGCAGGCAGGACCCGTTAGGCTCTGAAGCTTTCTTT.

This clone was detected only a few times. This chain uses TRBV7-5 with TRBJ2-7; the D segment call TRBD1 is taken from the table without a DNA check. TRBV7-5 is termed a pseudogene. The CDR3 consists of 15 residues. The DNA of the CDR3 is TGTGCCAGCAGCCCCATGCCAGGGAACTCCTACGAGCAGTACTTC. It codes for CASSPMPGNSYEQYF.

J is TRBJ2-1 and V is TRBV29-1; a weak D match, TRBD2 (5 bases). The CDR3 extends over 12 amino acids. The germline gives CDR1 SQVTM, CDR2 ANQGSEA. V lost 5 bases and J lost 2, with 7 bases in between. The CDR3 DNA reads as TGCAGCGTTCCCGGGACCTACAATGAGCAGTTCTTC. As protein: CSVPGTYNEQFF.